This is a list of T cell receptor beta chains from one sample in a study of vaccination and CD4 T cells after COVID-19. TCRdb analysed the PCR reads with MiXCR anew, one entry per CDR3 protein. The table has about 18,000 distinct CDR3 sequences, about 59% seen once. Sequencing was performed on CD4+ T cells from blood, taken before SARS-CoV-2 vaccination. Receptors were obtained from a human donor who had recovered from COVID-19. Both conserved end residues are part of each CDR3. The D gene is left open where the match is weak. Clone sizes are given selectively: once, few, many, or a class where the clone is expanded.

D,J,V,size,CDR3,DNA
TRBD2,TRBJ2-5,TRBV20-1,once,CSAQRGGIGETQYF,TGCAGTGCCCAGCGGGGGGGGATAGGGGAGACCCAGTACTTC
.,TRBJ1-1,TRBV7-2,.,CASSVSSRGTEAFF,TGTGCCAGCAGTGTGTCCAGCCGGGGCACTGAAGCTTTCTTT
.,TRBJ1-2,TRBV6-5,few,CASSYPARVGYGYTF,TGTGCCAGCAGTTACCCAGCCCGGGTGGGCTATGGCTACACCTTC
.,TRBJ2-7,TRBV6-1,.,CASRRQTDYEQYF,TGTGCCAGCAGACGACAAACCGACTACGAGCAGTACTTC
.,TRBJ2-1,TRBV11-2,.,CASSSLEKFNEQFF,TGTGCCAGCAGCTCTCTAGAGAAGTTCAATGAGCAGTTCTTC
.,TRBJ2-5,TRBV30,.,CAWSQQQETQYF,TGTGCCTGGAGTCAGCAACAAGAGACCCAGTACTTC
TRBD2,TRBJ2-6,TRBV20-1,few,CSPSNLAGGGANVLTF,TGCAGTCCGTCGAACCTAGCGGGAGGTGGGGCCAACGTCCTGACTTTC
TRBD1,TRBJ1-1,TRBV20-1,once,CSARVGGTGGNTEAFF,TGCAGTGCTAGAGTAGGGGGGACAGGGGGGAACACTGAAGCTTTCTTT
TRBD2,TRBJ2-5,TRBV20-1,.,CSASGLAGGPERETQYF,TGCAGTGCTAGCGGGCTAGCGGGAGGGCCAGAGAGGGAGACCCAGTACTTC
.,TRBJ2-7,TRBV28,few,CASSPDKMGPYEQYF,TGTGCCAGCAGTCCCGACAAAATGGGCCCCTACGAGCAGTACTTC
.,TRBJ1-5,TRBV6-5,.,CASSYSTGNQPQHF,TGTGCCAGCAGTTACTCGACGGGTAATCAGCCCCAGCATTTT
TRBD1,TRBJ1-3,TRBV15,.,CATSRGTGGSGNTIYF,TGTGCCACCAGCAGAGGGACAGGGGGCTCTGGAAACACCATATATTTT
.,TRBJ1-5,TRBV6-1,.,CASTIWTVSNQPQHF,TGTGCCAGCACAATATGGACAGTTAGCAATCAGCCCCAGCATTTT
.,TRBJ2-4,TRBV6-1,.,CASRINWVLVAKNIQYF,TGTGCCAGCAGGATCAATTGGGTCTTGGTAGCCAAAAACATTCAGTACTTC
.,TRBJ2-5,TRBV18,.,CATTGIRGTQETQYF,TGTGCCACCACGGGCATTAGGGGCACTCAAGAGACCCAGTACTTC
.,TRBJ2-5,TRBV2,.,CASSESQQETQYF,TGTGCCAGCAGTGAAAGTCAGCAAGAGACCCAGTACTTC
.,TRBJ2-3,TRBV4-1,once,CASSQGTGSDTQYF,TGCGCCAGCAGCCAAGGAACAGGGTCTGATACGCAGTATTTT
TRBD1,TRBJ2-3,TRBV28,.,CASSQKDRADTQYF,TGTGCCAGCAGCCAAAAAGACAGGGCAGATACGCAGTATTTT
.,TRBJ1-1,TRBV11-2,.,CASSRMKGMVNTEAFF,TGTGCCAGCAGCCGAATGAAGGGCATGGTGAACACTGAAGCTTTCTTT
.,TRBJ2-5,TRBV7-9,.,CASSLDQETQYF,TGTGCCAGCAGCTTAGACCAAGAGACCCAGTACTTC